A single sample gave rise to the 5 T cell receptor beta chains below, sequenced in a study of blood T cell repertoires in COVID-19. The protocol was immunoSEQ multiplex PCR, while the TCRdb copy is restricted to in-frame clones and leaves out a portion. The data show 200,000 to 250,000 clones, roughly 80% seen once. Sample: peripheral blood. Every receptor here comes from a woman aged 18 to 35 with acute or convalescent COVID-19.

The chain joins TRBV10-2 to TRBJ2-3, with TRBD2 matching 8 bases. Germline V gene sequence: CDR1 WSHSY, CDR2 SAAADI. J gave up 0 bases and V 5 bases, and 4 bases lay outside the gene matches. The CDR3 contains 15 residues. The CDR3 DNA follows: TGCGCCAGCAGTTATAGCGGGATTAGCACAGATACGCAGTATTTT. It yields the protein CASSYSGISTDTQYF.

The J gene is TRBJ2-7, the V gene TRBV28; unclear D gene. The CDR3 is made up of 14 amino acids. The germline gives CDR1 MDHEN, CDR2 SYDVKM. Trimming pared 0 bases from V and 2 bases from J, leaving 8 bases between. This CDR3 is CASSLWSTAYEQYF. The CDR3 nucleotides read TGTGCCAGCAGTTTATGGAGTACTGCCTACGAGCAGTACTTC.

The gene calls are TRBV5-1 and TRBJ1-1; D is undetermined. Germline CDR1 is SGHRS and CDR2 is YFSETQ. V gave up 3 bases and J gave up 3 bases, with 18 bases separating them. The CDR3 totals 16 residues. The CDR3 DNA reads TGCGCCAGCAGCTATCGAACAGAGGGAATGGACACTGAAGCTTTCTTT. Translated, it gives CASSYRTEGMDTEAFF.

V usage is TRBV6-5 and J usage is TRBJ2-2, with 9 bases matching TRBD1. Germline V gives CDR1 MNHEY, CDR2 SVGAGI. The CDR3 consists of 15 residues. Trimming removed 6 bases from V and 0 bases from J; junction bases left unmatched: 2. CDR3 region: CASRWTGANTGELFF. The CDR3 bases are TGTGCCAGCAGGTGGACAGGGGCGAACACCGGGGAGCTGTTTTTT.

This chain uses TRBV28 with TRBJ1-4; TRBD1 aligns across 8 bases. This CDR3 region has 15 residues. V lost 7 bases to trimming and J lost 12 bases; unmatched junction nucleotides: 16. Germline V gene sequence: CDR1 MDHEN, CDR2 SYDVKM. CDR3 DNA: TGTGCCAGCATCGGTGTTACAGGGGGTCCTGCCCAACTGTTTTTT. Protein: CASIGVTGGPAQLFF.